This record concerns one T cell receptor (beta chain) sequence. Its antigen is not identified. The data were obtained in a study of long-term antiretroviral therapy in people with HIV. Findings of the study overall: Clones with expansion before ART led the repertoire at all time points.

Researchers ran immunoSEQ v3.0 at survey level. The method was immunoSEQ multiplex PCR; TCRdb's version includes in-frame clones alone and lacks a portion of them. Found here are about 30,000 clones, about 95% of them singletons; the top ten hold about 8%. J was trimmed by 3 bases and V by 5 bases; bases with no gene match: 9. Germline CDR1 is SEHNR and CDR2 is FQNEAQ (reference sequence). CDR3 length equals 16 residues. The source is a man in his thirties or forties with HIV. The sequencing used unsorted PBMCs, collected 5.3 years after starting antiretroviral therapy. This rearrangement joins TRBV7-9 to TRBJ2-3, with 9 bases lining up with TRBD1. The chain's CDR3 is CASSHRPGQGTDTQYF. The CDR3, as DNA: TGTGCCAGCAGCCATCGTCCGGGACAGGGAACAGATACGCAGTATTTT. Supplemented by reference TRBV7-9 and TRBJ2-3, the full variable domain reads DTGVSQNPRHKITKRGQNVTFRCDPISEHNRLYWYRQTLGQGPEFLTYFQNEAQLEKSRLLSDRFSAERPKGSFSTLEIQRTEQGDSAMYLCASSHRPGQGTDTQYFGPGTRLTVL.